The 15 T cell receptor beta chains presented below share a single source sample, sequenced in a study of vaccination and CD4 T cells after COVID-19. Their cognate antigens are unknown. Noted treatment: roughly ten-day PBMC culture with coronavirus spike peptide pools or control peptides (ViraFEST assay). The Oncomine TCR Beta short-read assay was applied to DNA of cultured CD4+ T cells. TCRdb reprocessed the PCR reads via MiXCR and lists one record per CDR3 protein. Of 15,000 to 20,000 distinct CDR3 sequences in the sample, under 80% were seen once. Source material: CD4+ T cells from blood, cultured in vitro. Receptor source: a human donor who had recovered from COVID-19.

The gene calls are TRBV15 and TRBJ1-4; 10 nucleotides align to TRBD1. V gave up 0 bases and J gave up 5 bases; unmatched junction bases: 3. This CDR3 has 16 residues. Germline V gene lookup returns CDR1 LNHNV and CDR2 YYDKDF (reference sequence). The CDR3 protein is CATSRDLGQGNEKLFF. Written as DNA, the CDR3 is TGTGCCACCAGCAGAGATTTGGGACAGGGGAATGAAAAACTGTTTTTT.

This clonotype was observed a single time. This chain joins TRBV19 and TRBJ1-1; TRBD1 aligns across 8 bases. Trimming at V came to 7 bases and at J to 1 base, leaving 2 bases not matched to a gene. CDR1 and CDR2 from the germline V gene are LNHDA and SQIVND (reference sequence). The CDR3 has 13 amino acids. The CDR3 nucleotides read TGTGCCAGTAACGACAGGGGGAACACTGAAGCTTTCTTT. Protein product: CASNDRGNTEAFF.

The chain carries TRBV5-6 and TRBJ1-2, with TRBD1 matching 9 bases. The CDR3 length is 15 residues. V trimming: 7 bases; J trimming: 7 bases; junction bases outside the gene matches: 14. The germline CDR1 and CDR2 sequences are SGHDT and YYEEEE. The CDR3 loop reads CASGPSDRGWSGYTF. CDR3 DNA sequence: TGTGCCAGCGGCCCGTCAGACAGGGGGTGGTCTGGCTACACCTTC.

The chain joins TRBV19 to TRBJ1-2, with D possibly TRBD1 on 6 matching bases. V was pared by 7 bases and J by 6 bases, with 24 bases between. Germline V gene data show CDR1 as LNHDA and CDR2 as SQIVND (reference sequence). The CDR3 runs to 16 residues. The CDR3 loop is CASNVPPPLTGHGYTF. The CDR3 coding sequence is TGTGCCAGTAACGTCCCCCCCCCCCTGACAGGTCATGGCTACACCTTC. The variable domain in full, completed from reference TRBV19 and TRBJ1-2, reads DGGITQSPKYLFRKEGQNVTLSCEQNLNHDAMYWYRQDPGQGLRLIYYSQIVNDFQKGDIAEGYSVSREKKESFPLTVTSAQKNPTAFYLCASNVPPPLTGHGYTFGSGTRLTVV.

The chain employs TRBV9 and TRBJ1-6, with D unresolved. The CDR3 has 14 amino acids. The ends were cut back, 3 bases at V and 13 bases at J, with 17 bases in the middle. Germline CDR1 is SGDLS and CDR2 is YYNGEE. CDR3 DNA sequence: TGTGCCAGCAGCGAAGGGCGGGCCTTCACTCCCCTCCACTTT. As protein: CASSEGRAFTPLHF.

This rearrangement joins TRBV12-3 or TRBV12-4 to TRBJ2-1; D possibly matches TRBD1 or TRBD2 (5 bases each). The V end was cut by 6 bases, the J end by 10 bases, with 22 bases between. CDR3 length: 15 residues. The CDR3 spells CASRKPGPLVGEQFF. The CDR3 DNA reads as TGTGCCAGCAGGAAGCCGGGACCGTTAGTTGGGGAGCAGTTCTTC.

To note about this clonotype: At one end, the junction sequence differs from germline, possibly due to a read error. The chain is built from TRBV12-3 or TRBV12-4 and TRBJ2-2, with 9 bases lining up with TRBD2. This CDR3 spans 14 amino acids. This chain's CDR3 is CASRKREDTGGLFF. In DNA form, the CDR3 reads TGTGCCAGCAGAAAGCGGGAGGACACCGGGGGGCTGTTTTTT.

The rearrangement links TRBV7-8 to TRBJ1-5; no clear D gene. The CDR3 length is 15 residues. V shed 1 base and J shed 3 bases, with 10 bases lying between them. The germline gives CDR1 SGHVS, CDR2 FQNEAQ. Here the CDR3 DNA reads TGTGCCAGCAGCTTAGAGGGCCAGTTCAATCAGCCCCAGCATTTT. Its protein is CASSLEGQFNQPQHF.

J is TRBJ2-2 and V is TRBV5-1, with 10 bases lining up with TRBD2. Germline values: CDR1 SGHRS, CDR2 YFSETQ. V was clipped by 3 bases and J by 4 bases; unmatched bases: 0. CDR3 length: 14 residues. CDR3 coding DNA: TGCGCCAGCAGCTCTAGCGGGAGCACCGGGGAGCTGTTTTTT. Amino acid sequence: CASSSSGSTGELFF.

V usage is TRBV29-1 and J usage is TRBJ2-5, with 11 nucleotides matching TRBD2. Per the germline V gene, CDR1 is SQVTM and CDR2 is ANQGSEA. The CDR3 has 16 amino acids. The J segment lost 2 bases and the V segment lost 2 bases, leaving 7 bases of the junction unmatched. The CDR3 DNA reads TGCAGCGTTGAAAGTCTAGCGGGAGGACGGCAAGAGACCCAGTACTTC. Amino acid sequence: CSVESLAGGRQETQYF.

The chain joins TRBV19 to TRBJ1-1; 7 positions agree with TRBD1. CDR1 is LNHDA and CDR2 is SQIVND in the germline V gene (reference sequence). Unmatched junction bases numbered 3, after V lost 5 bases and J lost 3 bases. The CDR3 has 13 amino acids. The CDR3 here is CASSQQGDTEAFF. DNA of the CDR3: TGTGCCAGTAGTCAGCAGGGGGACACTGAAGCTTTCTTT.

The V and J genes are TRBV7-2 and TRBJ2-3; tentatively, D is TRBD1 or TRBD2 (5 bases each). CDR1 is SGHTA and CDR2 is FQGNSA in the germline V gene. The length of the CDR3 is 15 residues. With 5 bases removed from V and 10 bases from J, the gap between germline ends came to 22 bases. The CDR3 sequence is CASSTYRDLGQAQYF. The CDR3 nucleotides are TGTGCCAGCAGCACTTACCGGGACCTGGGGCAAGCGCAGTATTTT.

This chain joins TRBV5-1 and TRBJ2-7; D remains unclear. Germline V gives CDR1 SGHRS, CDR2 YFSETQ. The CDR3 sequence is 13 residues long. V lost 4 bases to trimming and J lost 2 bases, with 10 bases between them. DNA of the CDR3: TGCGCCAGCAGCACCCCTTGGGCCTACGAGCAGTACTTC. Protein sequence: CASSTPWAYEQYF.

In its sample, this clonotype was seen a few times. DNA of the CDR3: TGCAGTGCTAGAGATCCCCAGCTAGACACGCAGTATTTT. Its translation is CSARDPQLDTQYF. The gene calls are TRBV20-1 and TRBJ2-3; no reliable D call. Trimming took off 0 bases at V and 9 bases at J, with 13 bases between the two ends. This CDR3 is 13 amino acids long. Germline assignment: CDR1 DFQATT and CDR2 SNEGSKA (reference sequence).

This clonotype has a handful of counts. The chain links TRBV7-2 to TRBJ1-2; D remains ambiguous. CDR3 length equals 12 residues. CDR1 is SGHTA and CDR2 is FQGNSA in the germline V gene. V gave up 2 bases and J gave up 5 bases, with 6 bases separating them. The CDR3 is CASSLQFYGYTF. Here the CDR3 DNA reads TGTGCCAGCAGCTTACAGTTTTATGGCTACACCTTC.